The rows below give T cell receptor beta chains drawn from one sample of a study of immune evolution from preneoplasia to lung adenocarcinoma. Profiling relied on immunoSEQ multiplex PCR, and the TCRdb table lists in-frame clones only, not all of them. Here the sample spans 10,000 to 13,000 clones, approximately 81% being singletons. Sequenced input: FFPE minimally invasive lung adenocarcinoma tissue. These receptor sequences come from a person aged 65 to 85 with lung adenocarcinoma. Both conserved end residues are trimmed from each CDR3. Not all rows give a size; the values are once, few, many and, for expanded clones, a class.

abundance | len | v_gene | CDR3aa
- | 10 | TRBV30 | AWSVGQETQY
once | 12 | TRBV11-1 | ASSLAGLYNEQF
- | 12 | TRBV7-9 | ASSKAGFQETQY
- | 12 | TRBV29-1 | SVSRVLTYNEQF
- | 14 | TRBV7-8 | ASTGGSGRARGTQY
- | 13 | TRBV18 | ASSPNEGFQETQY
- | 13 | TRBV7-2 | ASSSLAGDSYEQY
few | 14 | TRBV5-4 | ASSATGDLSTDTQY
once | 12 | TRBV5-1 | ASSLGAGANVLT
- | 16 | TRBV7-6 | ASSLEGLADPSSDEQF
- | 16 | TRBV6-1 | ASCVLAGRGTNTGELF
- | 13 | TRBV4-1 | ASSRTTSANYEQY
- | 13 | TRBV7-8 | ASSLEGPGGYGYT
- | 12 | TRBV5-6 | ASSLTGIREKLF
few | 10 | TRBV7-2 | ASSPGWDTQY
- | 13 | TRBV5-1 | ASSFGLAGYNEQF
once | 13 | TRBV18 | ASSLLAGIQETQY
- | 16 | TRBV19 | ASSMWSGRAASYNEQF
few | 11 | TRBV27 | ASTSSNTGELF
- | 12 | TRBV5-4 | ASTQDGANYGYT
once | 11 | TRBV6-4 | ASSEVVNTEAF
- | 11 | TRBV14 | ASSVQGKETQY
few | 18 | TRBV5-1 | ASSLDPPGQGGSGANVLT
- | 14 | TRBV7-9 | ASSLTSGVNTGELF
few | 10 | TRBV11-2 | ASSLRGPEAF
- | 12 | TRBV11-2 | ASRSGASTDTQY
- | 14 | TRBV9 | ASSVVGEGGTDTQY
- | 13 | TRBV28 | ASSFRGTGSYEQY
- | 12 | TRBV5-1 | ASSSRDSYNEQF
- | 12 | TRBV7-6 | ASSPRTRSYEQY
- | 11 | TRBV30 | AWSTTGYTEAF
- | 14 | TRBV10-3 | AISENQGAPGDTQY
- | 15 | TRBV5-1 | ASSLWGRDSLRYGYT
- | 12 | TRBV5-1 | ASSLEDPDNEQF
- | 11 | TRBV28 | ASSSTGSYGYT
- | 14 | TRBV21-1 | ASSRGTSRHQETQY
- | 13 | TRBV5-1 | ASSLKTHNTGELF